These 25 T cell receptor beta chains share one sample of origin, sequenced in a study of shared clonotypes between healthy human individuals. Naive CD8 cells, CD45RO-negative and positively selected for CCR7, excluded terminally differentiated effector memory CD45RA+ cells. Sequencing used immunoSEQ multiplex PCR; TCRdb keeps in-frame clones, though not all of them. This table has about 820,000 clones, nearly 95% appearing once. Specimen: naive CD8+ T cells sorted from blood. The receptors shown here come from a man aged 25 to 40 in good health.

This sequence joins TRBV5-1 and TRBJ2-1; D is possibly TRBD2 (7 bases). The V end lost 1 base, the J end lost 10 bases, and 30 bases lay between the germline ends. Germline V gene data show CDR1 as SGHRS and CDR2 as YFSETQ. This CDR3 spans 19 amino acids. DNA for the CDR3: TGCGCCAGCAGCTTGTACGGGGGCTTAGCGGGCCCGAGGCGGGGAGAGCAGTTCTTC. It specifies CASSLYGGLAGPRRGEQFF.

The CDR3 DNA sequence: TGTGCCAGCAGTTTTGACAGGGTGATCAATCAGCCCCAGCATTTT. Its translation is CASSFDRVINQPQHF. The rearrangement links TRBV6-1 to TRBJ1-5; 7 bases match TRBD1. Germline CDR1 MNHNS, CDR2 SASEGT. The CDR3 runs 15 residues. V was pared by 5 bases and J by 3 bases, with 7 bases of the junction left unmatched.

This sequence joins TRBV4-1 and TRBJ1-1; perhaps TRBD1 as D (6 bases). The V and J ends lost 0 bases and 4 bases respectively, with 18 bases between them. The CDR3 length is 17 residues. Germline V gives CDR1 MGHRA, CDR2 YSYEKL. CDR3 in amino acids: CASSQDEIVGARTEAFF. In nucleotides, the CDR3 is TGCGCCAGCAGCCAAGATGAAATCGTGGGGGCGCGCACTGAAGCTTTCTTT.

J is TRBJ1-2 and V is TRBV7-9; no clear D. The CDR3 is 13 residues long. Germline CDR1 is SEHNR and CDR2 is FQNEAQ (reference sequence). Trimming pared 4 bases from V and 8 bases from J, leaving 14 bases between. CDR3 nucleotide sequence: TGTGCCAGCAGCTCAAATCCCTTGCGCGGCTACACCTTC. Its translation: CASSSNPLRGYTF.

The J gene is TRBJ2-5, the V gene TRBV7-9, with a tentative D call TRBD1 (6 bases). Germline V gene lookup returns CDR1 SEHNR and CDR2 FQNEAQ (reference sequence). CDR3 length equals 15 residues. V lost 4 bases and J 5 bases, leaving 17 bases between the germline ends. The CDR3 DNA sequence: TGTGCCAGCAGCTCCACCCAGGGTGGGGGCGAGACCCAGTACTTC. Translation: CASSSTQGGGETQYF.

This clone came up a few times. The chain recombines TRBV28 with TRBJ2-5; D unresolved. V was clipped by 6 bases and J by 4 bases, with 12 bases between them. The CDR3 consists of 13 residues. Germline CDR1 MDHEN, CDR2 SYDVKM. The CDR3 coding sequence is TGTGCCAGCAGCTTTCGGGTATCAGAGACCCAGTACTTC. Translation gives CASSFRVSETQYF.

This chain uses TRBV5-4 with TRBJ2-1; possibly TRBD2 for D (6 bases). The CDR3 consists of 12 residues. Deletions cut 4 bases from V and 7 bases from J, with 9 bases between. The germline V gene has CDR1 SGHNT and CDR2 YYREEE (reference sequence). Written as DNA, the CDR3 is TGTGCCAGCAGCCGAGGGAGGAATGAGCAGTTCTTC. This gives the protein CASSRGRNEQFF.

The V gene is TRBV27, the J gene TRBJ1-1, with D perhaps TRBD1 (6 bases). CDR1 MNHEY and CDR2 SMNVEV come from the germline V gene (reference sequence). This CDR3 is built from 14 residues. Trimming shortened V by 4 bases and J by 5 bases, and 14 bases separated the two germline ends. In DNA, the CDR3 is TGTGCCAGCAGTTCCACAGGGTTGTGGACTGAAGCTTTCTTT. This gives the protein CASSSTGLWTEAFF.

This rearrangement joins TRBV13 to TRBJ2-5, with 7 bases aligning to TRBD1. Per the germline V gene, CDR1 is PRHDT and CDR2 is FYEKMQ (reference sequence). V lost 5 bases and J lost 2; bases outside the gene matches: 8. The CDR3 consists of 15 residues. The CDR3: CASSLRQGKQETQYF. Here the CDR3 DNA reads TGTGCCAGCAGCCTCCGACAGGGAAAACAAGAGACCCAGTACTTC.

This sequence joins TRBV7-9 and TRBJ2-1; D might be TRBD1 (5 bases). The germline V and J ends were trimmed by 4 bases and 0 bases, with 16 bases remaining between them. Germline CDR1 and CDR2: SEHNR and FQNEAQ (reference sequence). The CDR3 spans 17 residues. CDR3 DNA sequence: TGTGCCAGCAGCTCTACGCCCGTAGGGGACTCCTACAATGAGCAGTTCTTC. It yields the protein CASSSTPVGDSYNEQFF.

With regard to this clone: The sample has other DNA sequences that encode this CDR3 too. The J gene is TRBJ2-7, the V gene TRBV19; D perhaps matches TRBD2 (6 bases). This CDR3 contains 14 residues. V was clipped by 3 bases and J by 0 bases, with 9 bases between them. Germline V gene sequence: CDR1 LNHDA, CDR2 SQIVND (reference sequence). CDR3 nucleotides: TGTGCCAGTAGTATTGCCGGGAGCTCCTACGAGCAGTACTTC. Protein: CASSIAGSSYEQYF.

The V call is TRBV4-3, the J call TRBJ2-7; D not resolved. This CDR3 comprises 13 residues. Germline V gives CDR1 LGHNA, CDR2 YSLEER. Trimming removed 2 bases from V and 3 bases from J, with 8 bases in between. The CDR3 DNA reads as TGCGCCAGCAGCCAAAGTGGAAACTACGAGCAGTACTTC. It translates to CASSQSGNYEQYF.

The chain uses TRBV7-2 and TRBJ2-1; possible D gene TRBD1, 6 bases. V lost 1 base, J lost 0 bases, and 10 bases lay in between. Germline values: CDR1 SGHTA, CDR2 FQGNSA. The CDR3 extends over 16 amino acids. The CDR3 nucleotides are TGTGCCAGCAGCTTAGTGGGGGCTATCTCCTACAATGAGCAGTTCTTC. Translating gives CASSLVGAISYNEQFF. Full variable domain (outside the CDR3, taken from reference TRBV7-2 and TRBJ2-1): GAGVSQSPSNKVTEKGKDVELRCDPISGHTALYWYRQSLGQGLEFLIYFQGNSAPDKSGLPSDRFSAERTGGSVSTLTIQRTQQEDSAVYLCASSLVGAISYNEQFFGPGTRLTVL.

To note about this clone: Other DNA sequences from this sample encode an identical CDR3 as well. The rearrangement uses TRBV6-4 and TRBJ2-1; D is unresolved. Germline V gene lookup returns CDR1 MRHNA and CDR2 SNTAGT. This CDR3 region has 13 residues. Between the trimmed V and J ends, which lost 3 bases and 3 bases, there was a span of 6 bases. The CDR3 region has the DNA TGTGCCAGCAGTGAAACAGTCTACAATGAGCAGTTCTTC. It is translated as CASSETVYNEQFF.

The chain carries TRBV18 and TRBJ2-3, with 8 bases matching TRBD1. CDR1 is KGHSH and CDR2 is LQKENI in the germline V gene. The CDR3 consists of 16 residues. With 1 base clipped from V and 6 bases from J, the junction kept 9 bases outside the gene matches. The CDR3 loop reads CASSPRTGRDDDTQYF. In DNA, the CDR3 is TGTGCCAGCTCACCACGGACAGGGCGAGATGACGATACGCAGTATTTT.

The chain recombines TRBV30 with TRBJ2-3; D remains unclear. The CDR3 is 12 amino acids. Looked up from germline, CDR1 is GTSNPN and CDR2 is SVGIG (reference sequence). The ends were cut back, 2 bases at V and 1 base at J, with 4 bases in the middle. CDR3 loop: CAWSMGTDTQYF. In DNA form, the CDR3 reads TGTGCCTGGAGTATGGGCACAGATACGCAGTATTTT. The whole variable domain, remainder taken from reference TRBV30 and TRBJ2-3, is SQTIHQWPATLVQPVGSPLSLECTVEGTSNPNLYWYRQAAGRGLQLLFYSVGIGQISSEVPQNLSASRPQDRQFILSSKKLLLSDSGFYLCAWSMGTDTQYFGPGTRLTVL.

The V gene is TRBV7-9, the J gene TRBJ1-1; D unresolved. CDR3 size: 12 residues. V was clipped by 3 bases and J by 1 base, with 3 bases between them. The germline V gene encodes CDR1 SEHNR and CDR2 FQNEAQ (reference sequence). This chain's CDR3 is CASSFQNTEAFF. As DNA, the CDR3 is TGTGCCAGCAGCTTCCAGAACACTGAAGCTTTCTTT.

The V and J genes are TRBV14 and TRBJ2-1, with D perhaps being TRBD1 or TRBD2 (5 bases each). Germline assignment: CDR1 SGHDN and CDR2 FVKESK. V was clipped by 0 bases and J by 5 bases, with 23 bases between them. CDR3 length: 19 amino acids. CDR3 sequence reads: CASSQDSSPSLPTDNEQFF. CDR3 nucleotides: TGTGCCAGCAGCCAAGATTCTAGCCCATCACTCCCGACAGACAATGAGCAGTTCTTC.

The chain links TRBV2 to TRBJ1-2; D is undetermined. CDR1 is SNHLY, CDR2 FYNNEI, per germline. V was cut by 8 bases and J by 4 bases, with 11 bases left in between. CDR3 length equals 12 residues. CDR3 coding DNA: TGTGCCAGCCCCGCCACCGGCTATGGCTACACCTTC. Residues: CASPATGYGYTF.

This chain links TRBV4-3 with TRBJ2-1, with 10 nucleotides matching TRBD1. Germline V gene sequence: CDR1 LGHNA, CDR2 YSLEER. This CDR3 comprises 21 residues. V was clipped by 2 bases and J by 1 base; unmatched bases: 17. CDR3 loop: CASSQYGQGGIIGRSYNEQFF. DNA for the CDR3: TGCGCCAGCAGCCAATACGGACAGGGGGGAATTATTGGTCGTTCCTACAATGAGCAGTTCTTC.

The rearrangement joins TRBV7-9 to TRBJ1-2, with 10 bases that match TRBD1. Germline V gene sequence: CDR1 SEHNR, CDR2 FQNEAQ (reference sequence). The CDR3 sequence is 13 residues long. J lost 8 bases, V lost 5 bases, and 5 bases had no gene match. The CDR3 region is CASSLGQGEGYTF. The CDR3 coding sequence is TGTGCCAGCAGCCTTGGACAGGGGGAGGGCTACACCTTC.

The chain has TRBV6-6 and TRBJ1-2, with 7 bases fitting TRBD1. This CDR3 comprises 14 residues. Germline V gene data show CDR1 as MNHNY and CDR2 as SVGAGI (reference sequence). The J segment lost 8 bases and the V segment lost 7 bases, leaving 13 bases of the junction unmatched. CDR3 bases: TGTGCCAGCACCTCCGGGACAGCGGGAGACGGCTACACCTTC. This gives the protein CASTSGTAGDGYTF.

The CDR3 region is CASSPPRGSSSTDTQYF. The CDR3 DNA reads TGTGCCAGCAGCCCCCCCCGGGGATCATCTAGCACAGATACGCAGTATTTT. This chain connects TRBV11-3 to TRBJ2-3; D is perhaps TRBD2 (5 bases). V was pared by 5 bases and J by 0 bases, with 18 bases between. Germline lookup yields CDR1 SGHNT and CDR2 YENEEA. The CDR3 is made up of 17 amino acids.

The chain couples TRBV19 to TRBJ2-7, with D possibly matching TRBD1 (6 bases). V lost 5 bases, J lost 3 bases, and 17 bases lay in between. Germline values: CDR1 LNHDA, CDR2 SQIVND (reference sequence). This CDR3 is 15 amino acids long. The CDR3 spells CASSQGPGGVYEQYF. The CDR3, as DNA: TGTGCCAGTAGTCAGGGGCCAGGCGGCGTCTACGAGCAGTACTTC.

Worth noting for this clone: Different DNA sequences within this sample yield the same CDR3. The chain recombines TRBV2 with TRBJ1-1; the D gene is possibly TRBD1 (5 bases). Deletions cut 3 bases from V and 0 bases from J, with 8 bases between. There are 14 residues in the CDR3. Looked up from germline, CDR1 is SNHLY and CDR2 is FYNNEI. CDR3 sequence (DNA): TGTGCCAGCAGTGACAGGGTTATGAACACTGAAGCTTTCTTT. Its translation: CASSDRVMNTEAFF.